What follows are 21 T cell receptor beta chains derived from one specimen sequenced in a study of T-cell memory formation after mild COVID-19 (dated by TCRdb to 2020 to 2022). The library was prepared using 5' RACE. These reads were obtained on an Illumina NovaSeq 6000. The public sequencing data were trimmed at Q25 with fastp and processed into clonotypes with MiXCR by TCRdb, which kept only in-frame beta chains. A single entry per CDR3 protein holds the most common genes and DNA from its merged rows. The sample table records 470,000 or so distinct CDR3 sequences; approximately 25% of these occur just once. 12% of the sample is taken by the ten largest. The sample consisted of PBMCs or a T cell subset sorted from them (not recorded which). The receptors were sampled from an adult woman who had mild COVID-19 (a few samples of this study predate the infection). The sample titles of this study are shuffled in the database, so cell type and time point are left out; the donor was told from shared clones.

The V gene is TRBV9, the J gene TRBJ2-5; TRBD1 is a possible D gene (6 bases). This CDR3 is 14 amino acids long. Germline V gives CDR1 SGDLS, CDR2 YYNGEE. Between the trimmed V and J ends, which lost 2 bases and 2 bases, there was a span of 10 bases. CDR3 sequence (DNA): TGTGCCAGCAGCGTGCAGGACAGTCAAGAGACCCAGTACTTC. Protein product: CASSVQDSQETQYF.

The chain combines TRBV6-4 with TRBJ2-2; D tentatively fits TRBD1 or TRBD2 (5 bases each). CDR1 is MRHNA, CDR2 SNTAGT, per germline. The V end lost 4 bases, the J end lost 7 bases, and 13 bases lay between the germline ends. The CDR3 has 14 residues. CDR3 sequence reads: CASSGGTSGGELFF. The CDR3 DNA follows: TGTGCCAGCAGTGGGGGGACCTCCGGCGGGGAGCTGTTTTTT.

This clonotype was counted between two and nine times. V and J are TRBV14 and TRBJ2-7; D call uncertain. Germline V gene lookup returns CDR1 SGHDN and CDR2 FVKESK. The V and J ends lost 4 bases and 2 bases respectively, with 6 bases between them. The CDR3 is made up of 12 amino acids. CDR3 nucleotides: TGTGCCAGCAGCCTAATTACCTACGAGCAGTACTTC. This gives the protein CASSLITYEQYF.

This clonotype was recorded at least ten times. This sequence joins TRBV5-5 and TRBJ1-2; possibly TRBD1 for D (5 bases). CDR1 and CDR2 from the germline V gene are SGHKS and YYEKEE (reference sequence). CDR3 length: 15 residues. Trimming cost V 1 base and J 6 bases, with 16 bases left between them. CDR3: CASSLMGLERDGYTF. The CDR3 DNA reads TGTGCCAGCAGCTTGATGGGACTGGAGAGGGATGGCTACACCTTC.

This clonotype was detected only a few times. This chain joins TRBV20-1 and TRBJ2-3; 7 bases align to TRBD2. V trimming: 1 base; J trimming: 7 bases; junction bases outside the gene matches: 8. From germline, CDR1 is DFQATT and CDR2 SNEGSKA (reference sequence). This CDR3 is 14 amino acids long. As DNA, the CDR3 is TGCAGTGCTAGAGTCGGCGGGAGCGGAAATACGCAGTATTTT. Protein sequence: CSARVGGSGNTQYF.

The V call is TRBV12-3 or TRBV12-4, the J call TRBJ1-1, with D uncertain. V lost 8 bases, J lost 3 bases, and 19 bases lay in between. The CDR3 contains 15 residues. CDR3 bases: TGTGCCAGCCGATTAGGGATAGGCTTGTACACTGAAGCTTTCTTT. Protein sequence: CASRLGIGLYTEAFF.

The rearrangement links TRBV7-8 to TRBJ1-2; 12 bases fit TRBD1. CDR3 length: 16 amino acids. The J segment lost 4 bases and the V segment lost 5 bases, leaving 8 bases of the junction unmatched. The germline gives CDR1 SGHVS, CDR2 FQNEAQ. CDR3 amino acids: CASSTRDRGRVYGYTF. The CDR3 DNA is TGTGCCAGCAGCACCCGGGACAGGGGGCGCGTCTATGGCTACACCTTC.

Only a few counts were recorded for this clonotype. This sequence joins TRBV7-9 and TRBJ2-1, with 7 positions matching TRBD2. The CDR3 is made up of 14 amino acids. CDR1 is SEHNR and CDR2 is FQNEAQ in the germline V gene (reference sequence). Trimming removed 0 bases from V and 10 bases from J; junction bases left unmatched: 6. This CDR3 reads CASSLARLAKEQFF. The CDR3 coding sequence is TGTGCCAGCAGCTTAGCCCGACTAGCAAAGGAGCAGTTCTTC. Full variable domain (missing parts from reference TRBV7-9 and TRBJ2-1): DTGVSQNPRHKITKRGQNVTFRCDPISEHNRLYWYRQTLGQGPEFLTYFQNEAQLEKSRLLSDRFSAERPKGSFSTLEIQRTEQGDSAMYLCASSLARLAKEQFFGPGTRLTVL.

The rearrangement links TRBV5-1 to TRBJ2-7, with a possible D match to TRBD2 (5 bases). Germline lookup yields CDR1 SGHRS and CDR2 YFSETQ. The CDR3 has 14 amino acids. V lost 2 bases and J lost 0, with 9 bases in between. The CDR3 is CASSFRGSSYEQYF. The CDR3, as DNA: TGCGCCAGCAGCTTTCGGGGTTCCTCCTACGAGCAGTACTTC.

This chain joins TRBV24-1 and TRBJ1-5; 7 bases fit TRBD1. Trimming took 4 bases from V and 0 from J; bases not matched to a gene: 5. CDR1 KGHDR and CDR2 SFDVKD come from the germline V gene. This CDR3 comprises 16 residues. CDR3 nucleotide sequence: TGTGCCACCAGTGACCATAGACAGGGTAGCAATCAGCCCCAGCATTTT. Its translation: CATSDHRQGSNQPQHF.

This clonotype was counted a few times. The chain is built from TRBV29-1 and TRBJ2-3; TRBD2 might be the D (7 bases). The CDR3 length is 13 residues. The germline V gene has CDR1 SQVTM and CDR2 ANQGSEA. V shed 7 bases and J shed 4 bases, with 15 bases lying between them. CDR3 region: CSAFGGHADTQYF. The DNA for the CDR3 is TGCAGCGCCTTCGGGGGGCACGCAGATACGCAGTATTTT.

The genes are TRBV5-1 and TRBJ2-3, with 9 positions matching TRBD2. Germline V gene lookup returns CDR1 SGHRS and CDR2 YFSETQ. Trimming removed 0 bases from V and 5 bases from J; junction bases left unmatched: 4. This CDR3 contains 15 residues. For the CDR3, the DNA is TGCGCCAGCAGCTTGGGGACTAGCGCTGGAGATACGCAGTATTTT. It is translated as CASSLGTSAGDTQYF.

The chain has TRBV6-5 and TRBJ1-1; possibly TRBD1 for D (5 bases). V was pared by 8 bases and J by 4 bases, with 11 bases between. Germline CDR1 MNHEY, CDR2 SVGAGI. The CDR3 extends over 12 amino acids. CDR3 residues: CASEGRLTEAFF. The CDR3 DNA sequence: TGTGCCAGCGAGGGGCGGCTCACTGAAGCTTTCTTT.

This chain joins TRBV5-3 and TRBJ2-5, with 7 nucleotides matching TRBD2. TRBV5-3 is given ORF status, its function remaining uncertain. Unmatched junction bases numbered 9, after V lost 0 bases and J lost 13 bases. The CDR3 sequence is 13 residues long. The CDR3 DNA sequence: TGTGCCAGAAGCTTGGCGAGCGGGGTGGACCTGTACTTC. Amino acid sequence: CARSLASGVDLYF.

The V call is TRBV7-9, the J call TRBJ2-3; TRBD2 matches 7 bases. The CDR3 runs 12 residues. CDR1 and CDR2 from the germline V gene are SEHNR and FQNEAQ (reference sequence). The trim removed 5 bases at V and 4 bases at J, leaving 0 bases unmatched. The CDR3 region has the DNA TGTGCCAGCAGCGGGGGGGCAGATACGCAGTATTTT. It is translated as CASSGGADTQYF.

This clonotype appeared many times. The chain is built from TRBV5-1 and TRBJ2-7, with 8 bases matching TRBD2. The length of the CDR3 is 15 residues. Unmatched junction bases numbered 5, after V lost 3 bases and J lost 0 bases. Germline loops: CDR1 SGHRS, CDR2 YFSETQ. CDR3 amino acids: CASSSIAGSSYEQYF. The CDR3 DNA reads TGCGCCAGCAGCTCAATAGCGGGGAGCTCCTACGAGCAGTACTTC.

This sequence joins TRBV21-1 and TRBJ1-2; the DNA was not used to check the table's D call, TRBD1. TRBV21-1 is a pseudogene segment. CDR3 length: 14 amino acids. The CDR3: CASSKCAGNYGYTF. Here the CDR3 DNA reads TGTGCCAGCAGCAAATGTGCAGGGAACTATGGCTACACCTTC.

The CDR3 nucleotides read TGTGCCAGCAGTAGGGGACGGGGATTAGGGACCCAGTACTTC. The encoded protein is CASSRGRGLGTQYF. The chain is built from TRBV12-3 or TRBV12-4 and TRBJ2-5; perhaps D is TRBD1 or TRBD2 (5 bases each). CDR3 size: 14 residues. V lost 5 bases and J lost 7, with 17 bases in between.

The CDR3 sequence is CASSQVGTGVLETQYF. CDR3 nucleotides: TGTGCCAGCAGCCAAGTGGGGACGGGGGTCCTGGAGACCCAGTACTTC. The chain carries TRBV14 and TRBJ2-5; perhaps TRBD2 as D (6 bases). Trimming cost V 1 base and J 5 bases, with 17 bases left between them. Germline-derived CDR1 and CDR2 are SGHDN and FVKESK. The CDR3 runs 16 residues.

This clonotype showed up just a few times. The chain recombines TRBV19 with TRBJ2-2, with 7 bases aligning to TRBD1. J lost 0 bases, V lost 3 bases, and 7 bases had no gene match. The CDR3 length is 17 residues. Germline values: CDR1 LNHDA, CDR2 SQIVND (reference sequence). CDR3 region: CASSMSRGISNTGELFF. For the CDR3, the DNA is TGTGCCAGTAGTATGTCCAGGGGGATTTCGAACACCGGGGAGCTGTTTTTT.

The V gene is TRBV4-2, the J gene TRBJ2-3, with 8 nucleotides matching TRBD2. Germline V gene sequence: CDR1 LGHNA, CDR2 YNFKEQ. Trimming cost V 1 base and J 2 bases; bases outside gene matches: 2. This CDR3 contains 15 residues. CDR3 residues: CASSQGGGNTDTQYF. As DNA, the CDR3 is TGTGCCAGCAGCCAAGGCGGGGGGAACACAGATACGCAGTATTTT.